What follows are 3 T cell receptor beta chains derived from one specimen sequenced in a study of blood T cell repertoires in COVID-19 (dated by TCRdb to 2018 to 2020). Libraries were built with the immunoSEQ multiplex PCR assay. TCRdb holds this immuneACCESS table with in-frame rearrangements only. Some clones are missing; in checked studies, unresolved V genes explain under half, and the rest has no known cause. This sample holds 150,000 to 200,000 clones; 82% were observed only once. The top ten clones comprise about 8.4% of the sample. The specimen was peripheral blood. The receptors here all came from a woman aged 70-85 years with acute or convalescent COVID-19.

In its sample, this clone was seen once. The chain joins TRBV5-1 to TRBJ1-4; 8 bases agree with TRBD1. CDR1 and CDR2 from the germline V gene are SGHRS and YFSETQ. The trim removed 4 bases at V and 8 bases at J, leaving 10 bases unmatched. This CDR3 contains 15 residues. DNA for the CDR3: TGCGCCAGCAGCGAAAACAGGGGGAAAGGAGAAAAACTGTTTTTT. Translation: CASSENRGKGEKLFF.

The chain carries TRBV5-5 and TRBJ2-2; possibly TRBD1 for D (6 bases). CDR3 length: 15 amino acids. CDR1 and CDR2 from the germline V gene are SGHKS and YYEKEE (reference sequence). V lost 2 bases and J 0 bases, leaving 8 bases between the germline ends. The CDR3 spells CASSFGTTNTGELFF. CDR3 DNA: TGTGCCAGCAGCTTCGGGACAACGAACACCGGGGAGCTGTTTTTT.

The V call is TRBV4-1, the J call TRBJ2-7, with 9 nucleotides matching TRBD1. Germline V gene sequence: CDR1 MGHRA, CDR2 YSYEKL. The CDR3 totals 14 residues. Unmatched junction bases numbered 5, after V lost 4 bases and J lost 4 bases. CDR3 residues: CASSPDRGGYEQYF. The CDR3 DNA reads TGCGCCAGCAGCCCTGACAGGGGGGGTTACGAGCAGTACTTC.